This T cell receptor beta chain was identified during a study of T cell responses to AZD1222 COVID-19 vaccine. Sequenced by immunoSEQ multiplex PCR; TCRdb stores in-frame clones only, minus some. The repertoire holds around 81,000 clones, with around 93% as singletons. Findings and limits, study-wide: Along spike, vaccine-associated CD4 TCRs were found throughout, with dominance at 160-218 and 743-854.

The CDR3 extends over 14 amino acids. Germline V gives CDR1 MNHEY, CDR2 SVGEGT. Deletions cut 2 bases from V and 5 bases from J, with 10 bases between. In regard to this clone: Antigen unknown.

The source was peripheral blood, collected 28 days after the second AZD1222 dose. The clonotype comes from an adult who received the AZD1222 COVID-19 vaccine. The chain has TRBV6-2 or TRBV6-3 and TRBJ1-5; no definite D call. CDR3 coding DNA: TGTGCCAGCAGTTACGATGATAAATATCAGCCCCAGCATTTT. Translated: CASSYDDKYQPQHF.